This passage covers 9 T cell receptor beta chains from one sample sequenced in a study of cytomegalovirus exposure and HLA in healthy donors. The PCR contained 60 Vbeta and 13 Jbeta primers. The repertoire was sequenced with immunoSEQ multiplex PCR; TCRdb's copy has only in-frame clones and lacks some. The sample lists some 100,000 clones, 76% occurring once. Sequencing used PBMCs. Receptors originate from a woman between 50 and 59 years old in good health and CMV-seropositive.

The chain has TRBV6-6 and TRBJ2-5; D remains ambiguous. Germline CDR1 reads MNHNY; CDR2 reads SVGAGI (reference sequence). This CDR3 has 13 residues. Trimming removed 5 bases at V and 0 bases at J, with 7 bases between. The CDR3 coding sequence is TGTGCCAGCAGTACACCGTACCAAGAGACCCAGTACTTC. It encodes CASSTPYQETQYF.

The chain combines TRBV9 with TRBJ2-5, with 7 bases fitting TRBD2. This CDR3 spans 14 amino acids. Losses at the gene ends were 3 bases for V and 5 bases for J; bases not matched to a gene: 7. Germline CDR1 is SGDLS and CDR2 is YYNGEE. This chain's CDR3 is CASSGGEGGETQYF. The CDR3, as DNA: TGTGCCAGCAGCGGGGGTGAGGGAGGGGAGACCCAGTACTTC.

The chain links TRBV4-1 to TRBJ1-4, with 8 positions matching TRBD1. CDR3 length: 16 amino acids. Germline values: CDR1 MGHRA, CDR2 YSYEKL. The V segment lost 5 bases and the J segment 2 bases; nucleotides outside the gene matches: 7. This CDR3 is CASSKDRDSTNEKLFF. The CDR3 DNA is TGCGCCAGCAGCAAGGACAGGGATTCGACTAATGAAAAACTGTTTTTT.

The chain carries TRBV28 and TRBJ1-2; a possible D gene is TRBD1 (6 bases). CDR3 length equals 15 residues. Trimming left V 3 bases short and J 7 bases short, with 18 bases between. Germline assignment: CDR1 MDHEN and CDR2 SYDVKM. The CDR3 DNA reads as TGTGCCAGCAGTTTGGGAAACAGGGTAGAGAGTGGCTACACCTTC. It specifies CASSLGNRVESGYTF.

The V call is TRBV7-9, the J call TRBJ1-2; D is possibly TRBD1 (6 bases). Deletions cut 5 bases from V and 4 bases from J, with 14 bases between. Germline CDR1 and CDR2: SEHNR and FQNEAQ (reference sequence). This CDR3 has 14 amino acids. CDR3 sequence (DNA): TGTGCCAGCAGCCCCCGAACAGGGACCTATGGCTACACCTTC. Translation: CASSPRTGTYGYTF.

With respect to this clone: Additional DNA sequences in this sample encode the identical CDR3. J is TRBJ2-5 and V is TRBV15; TRBD1 aligns across 9 bases. The CDR3 runs to 15 residues. Germline trimming cut 0 bases from V and 4 bases from J; bases unmatched to any gene: 3. Germline CDR1 LNHNV, CDR2 YYDKDF (reference sequence). The CDR3 is CATSRDPTGGETQYF. The CDR3 DNA sequence: TGTGCCACCAGCAGAGATCCGACAGGGGGAGAGACCCAGTACTTC. The whole variable domain, remainder taken from reference TRBV15 and TRBJ2-5, is DAMVIQNPRYQVTQFGKPVTLSCSQTLNHNVMYWYQQKSSQAPKLLFHYYDKDFNNEADTPDNFQSRRPNTSFCFLDIRSPGLGDTAMYLCATSRDPTGGETQYFGPGTRLLVL.

The rearrangement joins TRBV5-6 to TRBJ2-1, with 10 bases lining up with TRBD2. The CDR3 spans 14 residues. V was pared by 1 base and J by 9 bases, with 4 bases of the junction left unmatched. CDR1 and CDR2 (germline): SGHDT, YYEEEE. The CDR3 nucleotides are TGTGCCAGCAGCTTGCCAGCGGGGGGGCTTGAGCAGTTCTTC. Its translation: CASSLPAGGLEQFF. The full variable domain, rest sourced from reference TRBV5-6 and TRBJ2-1, is DAGVTQSPTHLIKTRGQQVTLRCSPKSGHDTVSWYQQALGQGPQFIFQYYEEEERQRGNFPDRFSGHQFPNYSSELNVNALLLGDSALYLCASSLPAGGLEQFFGPGTRLTVL.

The J gene is TRBJ2-1, the V gene TRBV27; weak D call: TRBD1 (6 bases). V lost 8 bases and J lost 4, with 18 bases in between. Germline CDR1 is MNHEY and CDR2 is SMNVEV (reference sequence). This CDR3 spans 15 amino acids. CDR3 in amino acids: CASARQASLYNEQFF. The CDR3 DNA follows: TGTGCCAGCGCTCGACAGGCCTCCTTATACAATGAGCAGTTCTTC.

The chain joins TRBV5-6 to TRBJ1-1; D possibly corresponds to TRBD1 (5 bases). This CDR3 contains 13 residues. V dropped 1 base and J dropped 8 bases, with 12 bases sitting between them. Per germline, CDR1 SGHDT and CDR2 YYEEEE. The CDR3 bases are TGTGCCAGCAGCTTGAGTTGGAAGGGGGAAGCTTTCTTT. Protein product: CASSLSWKGEAFF.